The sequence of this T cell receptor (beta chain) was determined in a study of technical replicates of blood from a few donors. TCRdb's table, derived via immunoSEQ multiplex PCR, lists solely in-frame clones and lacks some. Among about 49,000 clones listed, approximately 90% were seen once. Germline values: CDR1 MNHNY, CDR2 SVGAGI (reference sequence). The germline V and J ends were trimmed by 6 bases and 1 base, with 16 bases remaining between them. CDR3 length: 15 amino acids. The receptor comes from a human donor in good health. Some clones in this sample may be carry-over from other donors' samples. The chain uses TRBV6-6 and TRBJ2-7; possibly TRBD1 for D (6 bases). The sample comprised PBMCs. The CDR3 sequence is CASRRAGTPSYEQYF. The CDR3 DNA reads TGTGCCAGCAGGAGAGCCGGGACACCTTCCTACGAGCAGTACTTC.